Sequencing of this T cell receptor beta chain was carried out in a study of blood T cells in healthy people across ages. The CDR3 consists of 14 residues. V dropped 1 base and J dropped 7 bases, with 16 bases sitting between them. Germline V gene data show CDR1 as DFQATT and CDR2 as SNEGSKA (reference sequence). A second PCR of 7 to 11 cycles used a sample-barcoded 5' primer and a J-beta primer mix. Each CDR3 protein gets one entry after TCRdb re-called the 5' RACE reads with MiXCR. The sample includes 780,000 or so distinct CDR3 sequences, more than 20% seen only once; the top ten take roughly 3.8%. This clonotype was picked up a small number of times. In addition, the sample was reused for a study of T cells of mothers and their children. That source reports: The TCR beta CDR3 read count exceeded 9.5 million for each mother and was some 2.7 million for each child.

Source material: blood. The chain employs TRBV20-1 and TRBJ2-5, with D possibly matching TRBD1 (5 bases). The clonotype was recovered from a boy younger than 18 in good health. The chain's CDR3 is CSARGARGFRTQYF. CDR3 bases: TGCAGTGCTAGAGGGGCTAGGGGCTTCAGGACCCAGTACTTC.